This paragraph reports one T cell receptor beta chain. Antigen: not known. Sequencing was performed with immunoSEQ multiplex PCR; in TCRdb, only in-frame clones are kept and a portion is missing. Counted here are under 300,000 clones, 70% occurring once; the ten biggest clones make up approximately 15%. The sample originates from a study of cytotoxic CD8 clonotypes in ibrutinib-treated CLL. Study conclusions and caveats: Baseline values of clonality outstripped age-matched healthy donors and followed circulating CD8+ T-cell counts. Clonality was elevated at ibrutinib response and had returned toward baseline at progression. Investigators sampled sustained-remission and progressing patients at differing times. Public clonotypes, rarely seen, contracted or held steady on treatment.

The CDR3 spans 13 residues. CDR1 is MNHNY and CDR2 is SVGAGI in the germline V gene (reference sequence). The V end lost 2 bases, the J end lost 10 bases, and 14 bases lay between the germline ends. This sequence originates from a human donor with chronic lymphocytic leukemia. The specimen was PBMCs, collected after 24 months of ibrutinib treatment. This chain uses TRBV6-6 with TRBJ2-5, with D perhaps matching TRBD2 (6 bases). The CDR3 is CASSYDGRGDQYF. CDR3 DNA sequence: TGTGCCAGCAGTTACGACGGACGCGGGGACCAGTACTTC.